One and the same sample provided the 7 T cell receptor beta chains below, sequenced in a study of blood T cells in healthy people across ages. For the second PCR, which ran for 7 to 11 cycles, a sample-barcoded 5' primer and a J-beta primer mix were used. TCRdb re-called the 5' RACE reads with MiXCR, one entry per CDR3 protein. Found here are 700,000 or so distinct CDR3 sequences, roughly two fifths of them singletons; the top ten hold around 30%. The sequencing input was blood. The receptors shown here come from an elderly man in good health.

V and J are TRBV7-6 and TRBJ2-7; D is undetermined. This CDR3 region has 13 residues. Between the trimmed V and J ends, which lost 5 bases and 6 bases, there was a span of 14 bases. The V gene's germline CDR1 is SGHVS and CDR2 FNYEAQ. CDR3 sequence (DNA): TGTGCCAGCAGCCCCGGACGTCGGGTCGAGCAGTACTTC. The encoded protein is CASSPGRRVEQYF. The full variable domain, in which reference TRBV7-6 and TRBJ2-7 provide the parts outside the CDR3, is GAGVSQSPRYKVTKRGQDVALRCDPISGHVSLYWYRQALGQGPEFLTYFNYEAQQDKSGLPNDRFSAERPEGSISTLTIQRTEQRDSAMYRCASSPGRRVEQYFGPGTRLTVT.

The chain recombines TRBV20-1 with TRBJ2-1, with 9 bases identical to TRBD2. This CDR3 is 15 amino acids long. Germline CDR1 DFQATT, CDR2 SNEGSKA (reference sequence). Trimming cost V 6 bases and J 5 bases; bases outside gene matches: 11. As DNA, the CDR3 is TGCAGTGCCTCCCTAGCGGGATTTATTGACAATGAGCAGTTCTTC. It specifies CSASLAGFIDNEQFF.

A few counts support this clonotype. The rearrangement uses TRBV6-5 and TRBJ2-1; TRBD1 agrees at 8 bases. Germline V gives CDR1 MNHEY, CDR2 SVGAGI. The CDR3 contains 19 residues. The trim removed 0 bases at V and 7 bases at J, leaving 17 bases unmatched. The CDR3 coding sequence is TGTGCCAGCAGTTACTCCCGAACAGGGGGAAGATCCCTTTTGAATGAGCAGTTCTTC. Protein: CASSYSRTGGRSLLNEQFF.

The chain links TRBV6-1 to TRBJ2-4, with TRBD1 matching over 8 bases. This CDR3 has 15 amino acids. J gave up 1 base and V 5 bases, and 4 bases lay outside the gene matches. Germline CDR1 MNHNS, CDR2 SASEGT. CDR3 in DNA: TGTGCCAGCAGTCTGACAGGGGCTGCCAAAAACATTCAGTACTTC. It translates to CASSLTGAAKNIQYF.

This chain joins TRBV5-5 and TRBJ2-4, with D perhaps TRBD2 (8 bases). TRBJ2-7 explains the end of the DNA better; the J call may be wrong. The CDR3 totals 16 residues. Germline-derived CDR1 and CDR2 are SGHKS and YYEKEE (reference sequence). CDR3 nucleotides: TGTGCCAGCAGCTTCGGGGGGGACAGCGGACTCTACGAGCAGTACTTC. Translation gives CASSFGGDSGLYEQYF.

The CDR3 sequence is CASSLEGTTAYNEQFF. The CDR3 DNA reads TGTGCCAGCAGTTTAGAGGGGACTACGGCCTACAATGAGCAGTTCTTC. The V and J genes are TRBV12-3 or TRBV12-4 and TRBJ2-1, with 7 bases lining up with TRBD2. The CDR3 is 16 residues long. V lost 1 base to trimming and J lost 2 bases; unmatched junction nucleotides: 5.

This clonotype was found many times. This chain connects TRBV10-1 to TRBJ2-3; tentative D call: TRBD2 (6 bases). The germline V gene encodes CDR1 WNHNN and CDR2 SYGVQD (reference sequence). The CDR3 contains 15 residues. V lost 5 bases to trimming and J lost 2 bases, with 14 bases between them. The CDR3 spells CASSPGLGSTDTQYF. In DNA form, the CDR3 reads TGCGCCAGCAGTCCGGGACTCGGTTCCACAGATACGCAGTATTTT.